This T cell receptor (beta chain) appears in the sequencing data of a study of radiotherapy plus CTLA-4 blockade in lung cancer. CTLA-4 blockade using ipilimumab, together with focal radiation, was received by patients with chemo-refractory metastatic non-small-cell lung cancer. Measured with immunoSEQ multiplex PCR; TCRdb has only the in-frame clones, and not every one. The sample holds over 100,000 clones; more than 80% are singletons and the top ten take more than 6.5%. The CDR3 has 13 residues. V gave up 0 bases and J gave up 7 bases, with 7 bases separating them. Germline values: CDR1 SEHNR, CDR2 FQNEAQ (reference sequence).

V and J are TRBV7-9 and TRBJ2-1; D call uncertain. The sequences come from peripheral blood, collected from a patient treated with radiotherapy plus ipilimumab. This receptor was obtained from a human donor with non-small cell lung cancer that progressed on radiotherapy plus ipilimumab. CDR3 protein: CASSLAGGNEQFF. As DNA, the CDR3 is TGTGCCAGCAGCTTAGCGGGTGGGAATGAGCAGTTCTTC.